This TCR beta chain was documented in a study of immune heterogeneity within non-small cell lung tumors. As template, the study used bulk tumor genomic DNA at 500 to 750 ng per sample. Spaced far apart, several biopsies were taken from each primary tumor during surgery. Samples came from untreated patients having curative surgery for newly diagnosed non-small cell lung cancer. To note about this clonotype: A much larger clonotype is one base distant, so this may be a read error.

The TCR beta CDR3 region underwent multiplex PCR amplification with 32 V and 13 J primers. Via MiXCR, TCRdb re-called the multiplex PCR reads, giving one row per CDR3 protein. This table holds over 14,000 distinct CDR3 sequences, 25% to 35% found once. Germline V CDR1 and CDR2: KGHDR, SFDVKD. The V end was cut by 8 bases, the J end by 1 base, with 13 bases between. This CDR3 region has 14 residues. The TCR originated in a woman aged 45-59 years with non-small cell lung cancer. Sequences were obtained from lung tumor tissue. V usage is TRBV24-1 and J usage is TRBJ1-1; D is unresolved. CDR3 sequence (DNA): TGTGCCACCAATTCAGAAAATTCGAACACTGAAGCTTTCTTT. This encodes CATNSENSNTEAFF.